The sequence of this T cell receptor (beta chain) was determined in a study of shared clonotypes between healthy human individuals. General study points: Generally, estimated richness proved larger in naive subsets than it did in memory subsets. Unshared clonotypes carried lower generation probabilities than those common to all four donors. Rarefaction revealed incomplete sorted-subset sequencing despite large depth.

Clones were sequenced by immunoSEQ multiplex PCR, and TCRdb holds only the in-frame ones, with some missing. The sample carries about 1.4 million clones, around 95% recorded once. As for this clone: The antigen remains unidentified.

The receptor's source is a man aged 25 to 40 in good health. Sequencing input: naive CD4+ T cells sorted from blood. Noted subset: CD45RA+ positively selected.

CDR3 loop: CASSPTGTSPNNEQFF. DNA for the CDR3: TGTGCCAGCAGCCCGACCGGGACTAGCCCCAACAATGAGCAGTTCTTC. The chain employs TRBV7-8 and TRBJ2-1; 9 bases are shared with TRBD2. The trim removed 5 bases at V and 5 bases at J, leaving 10 bases unmatched. This CDR3 is built from 16 residues. The germline V gene has CDR1 SGHVS and CDR2 FQNEAQ.